This T cell receptor beta chain was captured in a study of shared clonotypes between healthy human individuals. Measured with immunoSEQ multiplex PCR; TCRdb has only the in-frame clones, and not every one. The sample carries 470,000 or so clones, approximately 80% recorded once. V was clipped by 5 bases and J by 4 bases, with 15 bases between them. The CDR3 has 15 residues. Germline V CDR1 and CDR2: SGHTA, FQGTGA. Sequences were obtained from PBMCs. This chain joins TRBV7-3 and TRBJ1-3; D uncertain. The TCR comes from a woman in her forties in good health. Some clones in this sample may be carry-over from other donors' samples. The CDR3 region is CASSLGRSRGNTIYF. The CDR3 DNA reads TGTGCCAGCAGCCTTGGGCGTTCGAGGGGAAACACCATATATTTT.